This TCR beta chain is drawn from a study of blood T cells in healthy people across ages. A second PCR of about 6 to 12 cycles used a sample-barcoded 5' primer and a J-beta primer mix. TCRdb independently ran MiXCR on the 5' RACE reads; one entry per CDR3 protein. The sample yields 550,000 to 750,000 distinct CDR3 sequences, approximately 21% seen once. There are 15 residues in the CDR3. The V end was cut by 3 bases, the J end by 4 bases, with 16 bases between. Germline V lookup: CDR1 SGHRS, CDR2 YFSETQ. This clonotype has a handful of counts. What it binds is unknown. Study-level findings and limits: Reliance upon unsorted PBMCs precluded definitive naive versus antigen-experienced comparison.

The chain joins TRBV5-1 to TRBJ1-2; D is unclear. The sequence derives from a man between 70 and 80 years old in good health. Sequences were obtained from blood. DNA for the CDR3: TGCGCCAGCAGCTCAGGACCGTCTACTCCCTATGGCTACACCTTC. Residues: CASSSGPSTPYGYTF.